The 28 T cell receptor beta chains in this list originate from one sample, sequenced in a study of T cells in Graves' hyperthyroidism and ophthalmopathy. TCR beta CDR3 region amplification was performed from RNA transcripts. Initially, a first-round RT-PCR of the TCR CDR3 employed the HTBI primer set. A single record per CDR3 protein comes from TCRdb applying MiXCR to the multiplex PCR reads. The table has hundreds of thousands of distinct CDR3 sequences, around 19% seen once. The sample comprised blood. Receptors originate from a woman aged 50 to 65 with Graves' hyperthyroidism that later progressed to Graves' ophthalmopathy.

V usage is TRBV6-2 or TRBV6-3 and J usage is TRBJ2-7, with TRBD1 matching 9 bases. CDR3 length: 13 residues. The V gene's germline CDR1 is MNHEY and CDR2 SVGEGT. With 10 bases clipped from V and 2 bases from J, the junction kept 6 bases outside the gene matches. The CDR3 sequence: CATPGQGTYEQYF. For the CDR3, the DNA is TGTGCCACTCCGGGACAGGGAACCTACGAGCAGTACTTC.

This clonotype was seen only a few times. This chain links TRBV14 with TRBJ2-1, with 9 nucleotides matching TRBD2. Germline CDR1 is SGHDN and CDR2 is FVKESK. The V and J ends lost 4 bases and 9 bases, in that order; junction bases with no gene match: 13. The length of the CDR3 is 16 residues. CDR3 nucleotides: TGTGCCAGCAGCCTTATTGAGCGGGGGGACTGGTGTGAGCAGTTCTTC. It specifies CASSLIERGDWCEQFF.

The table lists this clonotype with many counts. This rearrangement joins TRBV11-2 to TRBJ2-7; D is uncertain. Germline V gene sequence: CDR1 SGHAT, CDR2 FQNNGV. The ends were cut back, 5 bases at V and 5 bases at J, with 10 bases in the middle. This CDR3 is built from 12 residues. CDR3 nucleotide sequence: TGTGCCAGCAGCATCGAGAGCGACGAGCAGTACTTC. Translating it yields CASSIESDEQYF.

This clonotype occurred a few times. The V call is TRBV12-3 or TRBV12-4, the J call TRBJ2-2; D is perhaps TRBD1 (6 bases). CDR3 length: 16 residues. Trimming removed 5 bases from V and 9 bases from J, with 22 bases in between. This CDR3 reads CASSPSGGGRKWELFF. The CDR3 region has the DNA TGTGCCAGCAGTCCCTCGGGTGGGGGCAGAAAATGGGAGCTGTTTTTT.

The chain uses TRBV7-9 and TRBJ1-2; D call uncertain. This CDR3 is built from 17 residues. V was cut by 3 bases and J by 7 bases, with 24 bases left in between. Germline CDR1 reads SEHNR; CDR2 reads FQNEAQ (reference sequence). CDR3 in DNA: TGTGCCAGCAGCTTTCTATGGGGAACACGAACAGCGGGTGGCTACACCTTC. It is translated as CASSFLWGTRTAGGYTF.

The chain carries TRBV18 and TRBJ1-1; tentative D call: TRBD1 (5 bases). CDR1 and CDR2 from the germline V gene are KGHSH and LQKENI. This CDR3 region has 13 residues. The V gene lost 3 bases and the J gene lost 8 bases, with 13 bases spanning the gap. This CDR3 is CASSPEGRGEAFF. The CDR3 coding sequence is TGTGCCAGCTCACCCGAGGGACGCGGAGAAGCTTTCTTT.

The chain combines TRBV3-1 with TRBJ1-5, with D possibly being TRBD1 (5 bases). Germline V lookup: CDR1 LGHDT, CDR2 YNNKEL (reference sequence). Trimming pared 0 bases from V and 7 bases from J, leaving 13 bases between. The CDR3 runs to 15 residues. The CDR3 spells CASSQEGAEGQPQHF. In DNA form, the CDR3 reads TGTGCCAGCAGCCAAGAAGGGGCGGAGGGGCAGCCCCAGCATTTT.

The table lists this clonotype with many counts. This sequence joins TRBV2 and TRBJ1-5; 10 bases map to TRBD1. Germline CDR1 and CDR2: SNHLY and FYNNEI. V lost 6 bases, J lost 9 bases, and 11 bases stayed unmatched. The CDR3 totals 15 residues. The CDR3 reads CASRQGQGLMMPQHF. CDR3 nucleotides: TGTGCCAGCAGGCAGGGACAGGGGCTCATGATGCCCCAGCATTTT.

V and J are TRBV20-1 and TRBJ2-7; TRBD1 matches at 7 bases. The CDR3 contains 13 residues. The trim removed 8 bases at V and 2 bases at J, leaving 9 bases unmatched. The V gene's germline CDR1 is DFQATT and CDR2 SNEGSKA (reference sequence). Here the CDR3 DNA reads TGCAGTTCTTGGGACAGCCTTACCTACGAGCAGTACTTC. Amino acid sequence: CSSWDSLTYEQYF.

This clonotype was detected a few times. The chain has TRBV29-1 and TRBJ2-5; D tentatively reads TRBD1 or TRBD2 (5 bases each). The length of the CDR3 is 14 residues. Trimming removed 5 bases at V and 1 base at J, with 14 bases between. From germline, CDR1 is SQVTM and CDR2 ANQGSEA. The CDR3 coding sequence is TGCAGCGTTAAGAGTCGGGGCTTCCAAGAGACCCAGTACTTC. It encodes CSVKSRGFQETQYF.

The CDR3 spells CSARDHPQGYEQYF. The DNA of the CDR3 is TGCAGTGCTAGAGATCATCCTCAGGGGTACGAGCAGTACTTC. This sequence joins TRBV20-1 and TRBJ2-7, with a possible D match to TRBD1 (6 bases). Looked up from germline, CDR1 is DFQATT and CDR2 is SNEGSKA (reference sequence). The CDR3 has 14 residues. Trimming cost V 0 bases and J 4 bases, with 13 bases left between them.

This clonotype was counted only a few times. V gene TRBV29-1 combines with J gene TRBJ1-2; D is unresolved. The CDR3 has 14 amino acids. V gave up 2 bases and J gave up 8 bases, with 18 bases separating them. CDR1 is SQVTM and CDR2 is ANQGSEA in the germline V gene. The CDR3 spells CSVESLKEGSGYTF. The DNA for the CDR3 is TGCAGCGTTGAATCTCTAAAGGAAGGCTCGGGCTACACCTTC.

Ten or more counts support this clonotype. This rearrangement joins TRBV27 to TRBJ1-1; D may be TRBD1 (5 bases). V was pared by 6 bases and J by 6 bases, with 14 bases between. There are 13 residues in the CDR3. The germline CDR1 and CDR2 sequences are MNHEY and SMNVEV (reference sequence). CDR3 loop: CASSFPGGAEAFF. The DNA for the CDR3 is TGTGCCAGCAGCTTCCCCGGGGGGGCTGAAGCTTTCTTT.

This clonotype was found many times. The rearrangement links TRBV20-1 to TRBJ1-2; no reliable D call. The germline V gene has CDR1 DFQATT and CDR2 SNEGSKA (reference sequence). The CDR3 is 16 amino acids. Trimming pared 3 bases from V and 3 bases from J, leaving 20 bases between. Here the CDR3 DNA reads TGCAGTGCTAGGAGTGGGCGGGGAACTCAATACTATGGCTACACCTTC. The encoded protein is CSARSGRGTQYYGYTF.

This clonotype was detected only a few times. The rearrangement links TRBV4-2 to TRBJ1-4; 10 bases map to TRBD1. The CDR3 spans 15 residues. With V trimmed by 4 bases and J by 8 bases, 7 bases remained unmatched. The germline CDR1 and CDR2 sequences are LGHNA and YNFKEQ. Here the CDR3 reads CASSRTGTGVEKLFF. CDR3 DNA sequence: TGTGCCAGCAGCCGAACCGGGACAGGGGTCGAAAAACTGTTTTTT.

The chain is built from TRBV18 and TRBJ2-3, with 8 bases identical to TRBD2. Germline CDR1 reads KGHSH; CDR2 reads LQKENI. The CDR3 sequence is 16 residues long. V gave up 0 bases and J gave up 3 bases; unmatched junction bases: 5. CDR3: CASSPPPGGITDTQYF. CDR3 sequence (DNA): TGTGCCAGCTCACCACCGCCGGGGGGGATTACAGATACGCAGTATTTT.

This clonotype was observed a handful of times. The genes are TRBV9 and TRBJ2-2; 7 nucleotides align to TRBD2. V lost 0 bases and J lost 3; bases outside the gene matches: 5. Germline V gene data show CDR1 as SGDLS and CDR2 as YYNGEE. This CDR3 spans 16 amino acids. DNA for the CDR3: TGTGCCAGCAGCGTAGAAGGCGGGGGATACACCGGGGAGCTGTTTTTT. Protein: CASSVEGGGYTGELFF.

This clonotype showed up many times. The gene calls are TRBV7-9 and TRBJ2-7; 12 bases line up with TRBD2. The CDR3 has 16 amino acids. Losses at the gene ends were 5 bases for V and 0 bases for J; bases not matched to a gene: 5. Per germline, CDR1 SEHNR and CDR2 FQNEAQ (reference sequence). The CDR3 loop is CASSPTSGGHSYEQYF. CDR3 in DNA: TGTGCCAGCAGCCCTACTAGCGGGGGGCACTCCTACGAGCAGTACTTC. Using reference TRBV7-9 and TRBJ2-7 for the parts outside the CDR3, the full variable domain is DTGVSQNPRHKITKRGQNVTFRCDPISEHNRLYWYRQTLGQGPEFLTYFQNEAQLEKSRLLSDRFSAERPKGSFSTLEIQRTEQGDSAMYLCASSPTSGGHSYEQYFGPGTRLTVT.

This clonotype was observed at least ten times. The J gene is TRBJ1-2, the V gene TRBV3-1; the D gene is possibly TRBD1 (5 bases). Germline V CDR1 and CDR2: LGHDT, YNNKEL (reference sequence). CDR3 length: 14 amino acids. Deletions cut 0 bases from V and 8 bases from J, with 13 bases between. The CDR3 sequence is CASSQDARVDGYTF. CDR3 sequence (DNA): TGTGCCAGCAGCCAAGACGCCAGGGTCGACGGCTACACCTTC. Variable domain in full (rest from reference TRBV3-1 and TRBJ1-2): DTAVSQTPKYLVTQMGNDKSIKCEQNLGHDTMYWYKQDSKKFLKIMFSYNNKELIINETVPNRFSPKSPDKAHLNLHINSLELGDSAVYFCASSQDARVDGYTFGSGTRLTVV.

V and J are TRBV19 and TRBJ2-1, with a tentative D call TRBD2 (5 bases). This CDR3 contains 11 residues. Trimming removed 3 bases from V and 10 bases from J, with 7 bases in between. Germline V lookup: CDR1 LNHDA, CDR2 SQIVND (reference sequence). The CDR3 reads CASSISGEQFF. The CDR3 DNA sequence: TGTGCCAGTAGTATCTCGGGAGAGCAGTTCTTC.

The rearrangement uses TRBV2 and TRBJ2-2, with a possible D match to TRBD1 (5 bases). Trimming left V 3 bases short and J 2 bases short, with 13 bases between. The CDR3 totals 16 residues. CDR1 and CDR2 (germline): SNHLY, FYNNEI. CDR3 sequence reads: CASSEADSLNTGELFF. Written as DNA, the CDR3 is TGTGCCAGCAGTGAGGCTGACAGTCTAAACACCGGGGAGCTGTTTTTT. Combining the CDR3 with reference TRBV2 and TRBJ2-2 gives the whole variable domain EPEVTQTPSHQVTQMGQEVILRCVPISNHLYFYWYRQILGQKVEFLVSFYNNEISEKSEIFDDQFSVERPDGSNFTLKIRSTKLEDSAMYFCASSEADSLNTGELFFGEGSRLTVL.

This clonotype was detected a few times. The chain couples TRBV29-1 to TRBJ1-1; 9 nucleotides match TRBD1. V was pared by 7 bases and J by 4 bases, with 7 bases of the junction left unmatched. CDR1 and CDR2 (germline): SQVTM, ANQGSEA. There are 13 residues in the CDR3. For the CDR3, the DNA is TGCAGCGGAACGGACAGGGGCGGCACTGAAGCTTTCTTT. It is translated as CSGTDRGGTEAFF.

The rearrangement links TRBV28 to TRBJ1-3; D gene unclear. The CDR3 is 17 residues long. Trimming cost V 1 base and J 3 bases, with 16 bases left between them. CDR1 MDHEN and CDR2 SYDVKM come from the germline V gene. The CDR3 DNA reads TGTGCCAGCAGTTTATCTGAAACCCCCCTGGGTGGAAACACCATATATTTT. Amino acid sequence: CASSLSETPLGGNTIYF. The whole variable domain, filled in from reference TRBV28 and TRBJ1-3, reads DVKVTQSSRYLVKRTGEKVFLECVQDMDHENMFWYRQDPGLGLRLIYFSYDVKMKEKGDIPEGYSVSREKKERFSLILESASTNQTSMYLCASSLSETPLGGNTIYFGEGSWLTVV.

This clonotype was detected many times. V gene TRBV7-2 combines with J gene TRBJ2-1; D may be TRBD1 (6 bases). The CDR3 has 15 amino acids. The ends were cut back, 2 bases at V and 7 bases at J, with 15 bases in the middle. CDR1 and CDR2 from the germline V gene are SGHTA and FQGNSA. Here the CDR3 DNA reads TGTGCCAGCAGCTTAATCCGGTCAGGGGAAAATGAGCAGTTCTTC. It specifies CASSLIRSGENEQFF. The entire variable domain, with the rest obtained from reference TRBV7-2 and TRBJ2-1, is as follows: GAGVSQSPSNKVTEKGKDVELRCDPISGHTALYWYRQSLGQGLEFLIYFQGNSAPDKSGLPSDRFSAERTGGSVSTLTIQRTQQEDSAVYLCASSLIRSGENEQFFGPGTRLTVL.

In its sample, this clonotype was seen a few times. As DNA, the CDR3 is TGTGCCATCAGTGGTCGGGGGAAAGAGACCCAGTACTTC. Its translation is CAISGRGKETQYF. This chain connects TRBV10-3 to TRBJ2-5; D is perhaps TRBD2 (6 bases). The germline V gene encodes CDR1 ENHRY and CDR2 SYGVKD. The V end was cut by 4 bases, the J end by 3 bases, with 9 bases between. This CDR3 is built from 13 residues.

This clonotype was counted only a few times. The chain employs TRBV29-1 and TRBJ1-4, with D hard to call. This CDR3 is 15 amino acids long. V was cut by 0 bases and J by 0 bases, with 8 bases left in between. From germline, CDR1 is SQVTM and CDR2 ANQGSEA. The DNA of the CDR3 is TGCAGCGTTGAAGACGTGACAACAACTAATGAAAAACTGTTTTTT. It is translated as CSVEDVTTTNEKLFF.

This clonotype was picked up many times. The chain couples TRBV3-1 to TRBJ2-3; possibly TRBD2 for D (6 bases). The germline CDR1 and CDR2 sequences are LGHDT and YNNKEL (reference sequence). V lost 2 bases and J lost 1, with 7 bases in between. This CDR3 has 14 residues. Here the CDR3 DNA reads TGTGCCAGCAGCCAAACGGGAGGCACAGATACGCAGTATTTT. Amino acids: CASSQTGGTDTQYF.

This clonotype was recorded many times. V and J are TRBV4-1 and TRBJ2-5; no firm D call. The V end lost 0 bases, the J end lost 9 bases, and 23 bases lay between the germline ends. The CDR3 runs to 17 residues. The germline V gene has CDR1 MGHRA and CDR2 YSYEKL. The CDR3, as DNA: TGCGCCAGCAGCCAAGACCCTCGGAGAGCCTTACTTACGGCCCAGTACTTC. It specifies CASSQDPRRALLTAQYF.